These T cell receptor beta chains were read from a single sample in a study of T cell changes during pregnancy in multiple sclerosis. Libraries were prepared by immunoSEQ multiplex PCR; TCRdb keeps only in-frame clonotypes and omits some of them. The sample holds 70,000 to 95,000 clones, around 90% seen once. Material: peripheral blood, obtained in the second trimester of pregnancy. The receptors come from a female donor in good health, enrolled as a control in a pregnancy study. The CDR3 runs from the conserved cysteine through the conserved F or W. D genes are given only for firm matches. Clone size is not always given. Where it is, it says once, few, many or a class for expanded clones.

J gene,D gene,V gene,clone size,CDR3 DNA,CDR3 protein
TRBJ2-2,TRBD1,TRBV5-6,NA,TGTGCCAGCAGGTCACAGGGGGGCACCGGGGAGCTGTTTTTT,CASRSQGGTGELFF
TRBJ1-3,NA,TRBV7-8,NA,TGTGCCAGCAGCTTTAAGGGGTCGGTAAACACCATATATTTT,CASSFKGSVNTIYF
TRBJ1-6,NA,TRBV29-1,NA,TGCAGCGTTGAAGTAGGTGGGGGGTCACCCCTCCACTTT,CSVEVGGGSPLHF
TRBJ1-6,NA,TRBV5-5,NA,TGTGCCAGCAGCCCCGAAGATTGGGCGTCACCCCTCCACTTT,CASSPEDWASPLHF
TRBJ2-7,NA,TRBV7-9,NA,TGTGCCAGCAGCTTAGAGCAGGGGAGCTCCTACGAGCAGTACTTC,CASSLEQGSSYEQYF
TRBJ2-7,NA,TRBV11-3,once,TGTGCCAGCAGCTCTGACAACTCCTACGAGCAGTACTTC,CASSSDNSYEQYF
TRBJ1-1,NA,TRBV15,NA,TGTGCCACCAGCCGAGACCTCCTGACAGGTTTTGACACTGAAGCTTTCTTT,CATSRDLLTGFDTEAFF
TRBJ2-3,NA,TRBV6-6,NA,TGTGCCAGCAGTTACCTAACAGGGCCGGATACGCAGTATTTT,CASSYLTGPDTQYF
TRBJ2-1,TRBD2,TRBV18,NA,TGTGCCAGCTCACCACCGGGGACTAGCGGTTACAATGAGCAGTTCTTC,CASSPPGTSGYNEQFF
TRBJ2-7,NA,TRBV7-9,NA,TGTGCCAGCAGCTTAAACGGAGGAATCTACGAGCAGTACTTC,CASSLNGGIYEQYF
TRBJ1-2,NA,TRBV29-1,NA,TGCAGCGTTGAAGACAGGTTGGATGGCTACACCTTC,CSVEDRLDGYTF
TRBJ1-2,TRBD1,TRBV5-4,NA,TGTGCCAGCAGCTACGGACAGGGGGCGCATCCCTATGGCTACACCTTC,CASSYGQGAHPYGYTF
TRBJ1-2,NA,TRBV27,NA,TGTGCCAGCAGTCCCCGTACACAGGCTCGGGCTGGCTACACCTTC,CASSPRTQARAGYTF
TRBJ2-7,TRBD2,TRBV7-2,NA,TGTGCCAGCAGCCCGAGTCGGACTAGCTCCTACGAGCAGTACTTC,CASSPSRTSSYEQYF
TRBJ1-1,NA,TRBV5-1,NA,TGCGCCAGCAGCGCGGGTTCGACCACTGAAGCTTTCTTT,CASSAGSTTEAFF
TRBJ1-1,TRBD1,TRBV4-1,few,TGCGCCAGCAGCGACAGGGAAACTGAAGCTTTCTTT,CASSDRETEAFF
TRBJ2-5,TRBD1,TRBV7-2,NA,TGTGCCAGCAGCGCCTACAGGGGTCCTCAAGAGACCCAGTACTTC,CASSAYRGPQETQYF
TRBJ1-3,NA,TRBV10-3,once,TGTGCCATCAGTGATGTGCGTTCGGGAAACACCATATATTTT,CAISDVRSGNTIYF
TRBJ1-2,NA,TRBV10-3,NA,TGTGCCATCAGTGAGTCGCGAAGGGGTGGCTACACCTTC,CAISESRRGGYTF
TRBJ1-4,TRBD1,TRBV7-8,NA,TGTGCCAGCAGCCCGAATCGGCGACAGGGGAATGAAAAACTGTTTTTT,CASSPNRRQGNEKLFF
TRBJ2-1,NA,TRBV30,NA,TGTGCCTGGAGTGCAAACAATGAGCAGTTCTTC,CAWSANNEQFF
TRBJ2-7,TRBD1,TRBV30,NA,TGTGCCTGGAGCGCTGACAGGGGCTACGAGCAGTACTTC,CAWSADRGYEQYF
TRBJ2-1,NA,TRBV29-1,NA,TGCAGCTTCCGTACCTACAGGGGGGGCTCCTACAATGAGCAGTTCTTC,CSFRTYRGGSYNEQFF
TRBJ2-2,NA,TRBV4-2,NA,TGTGCCAGCAGCCAAAGACTCACCCGGGGGGCGACGAACACCGGGGAGCTGTTTTTT,CASSQRLTRGATNTGELFF
TRBJ2-7,NA,TRBV30,NA,TGTGCCTGGCCCACCTCAGGGGTCCCCCCCGAGCAGTACTTC,CAWPTSGVPPEQYF
TRBJ2-5,TRBD2,TRBV7-3,NA,TGTGCCAGCAGCCCCAGCGGGGTTTTGGAGACCCAGTACTTC,CASSPSGVLETQYF
TRBJ1-2,NA,TRBV4-3,NA,TGCGCCAGCAGCCAATTAGCCTGGTTGAGCTATGGCTACACCTTC,CASSQLAWLSYGYTF
TRBJ2-3,TRBD2,TRBV7-9,NA,TGTGCCAGCAGTTTAGCGGGGCCTAGCACAGATACGCAGTATTTT,CASSLAGPSTDTQYF
TRBJ2-3,TRBD2,TRBV7-2,NA,TGTGCCAGCAGCACGCGACTAGCGGGGGGGCCGACAGATACGCAGTATTTT,CASSTRLAGGPTDTQYF
TRBJ1-2,TRBD1,TRBV2,NA,TGTGCCAGCAGTTCAGGGGGGCGCTACACCTTC,CASSSGGRYTF
TRBJ1-2,TRBD1,TRBV7-2,once,TGTGCCAGCAGCCGCGACAGGGTAGACTATGGCTACACCTTC,CASSRDRVDYGYTF
TRBJ1-2,TRBD1,TRBV11-2,NA,TGTGCCAGCAGGCCAGGGGGGAGCTATGGCTACACCTTC,CASRPGGSYGYTF
TRBJ2-1,NA,TRBV6-5,NA,TGTGCCAGCAGTTCCGCGGGACCTCTCGGCGATGAGCAGTTCTTC,CASSSAGPLGDEQFF
TRBJ2-5,TRBD2,TRBV28,NA,TGTGCCAGCAGTTTCTCAATGGGGGGGATCCAAGAGACCCAGTACTTC,CASSFSMGGIQETQYF
TRBJ2-7,TRBD1,TRBV7-2,NA,TGTGCCAGCAGCATCCGACAGGGCGATGTCTCCTACGAGCAGTACTTC,CASSIRQGDVSYEQYF
TRBJ1-2,NA,TRBV7-2,NA,TGTGCCAGCAGCTTACCGGGGGGCGCGGGCTACACCTTC,CASSLPGGAGYTF
TRBJ1-6,TRBD1,TRBV5-6,NA,TGTGCCAGCAGCTTGGACAGGGGAGATTCACCCCTCCACTTT,CASSLDRGDSPLHF
TRBJ1-1,NA,TRBV19,NA,TGTGCCAGTAGTATCCAGGGAAAAGGGGCTGAAGCTTTCTTT,CASSIQGKGAEAFF
TRBJ1-2,NA,TRBV19,NA,TGTGCCAGTAGTACGCGGCAGACTAACTATGGCTACACCTTC,CASSTRQTNYGYTF
TRBJ2-7,NA,TRBV30,NA,TGTGCCTGGACAAGACAGAACTACGAGCAGTACTTC,CAWTRQNYEQYF
TRBJ2-7,NA,TRBV14,NA,TGTGCCAGCAGCCTGGAGGGTTTTAAAGACGAGCAGTACTTC,CASSLEGFKDEQYF
TRBJ1-1,TRBD1,TRBV28,once,TGTGCCAGCAGGACAGGGGGAGGGATGAACACTGAAGCTTTCTTT,CASRTGGGMNTEAFF
TRBJ2-3,TRBD2,TRBV6-5,NA,TGTGCCAGCAGTTCTCTCGGGGAGGGAAACACAGATACGCAGTATTTT,CASSSLGEGNTDTQYF
TRBJ2-5,TRBD2,TRBV30,NA,TGTGCCTGGAGGAGGAGCGGGGGGGCCTTAGAGACCCAGTACTTC,CAWRRSGGALETQYF
TRBJ2-3,NA,TRBV14,NA,TGTGCCAGCAGCCAAGAGGGCCTGCTTAACACAGATACGCAGTATTTT,CASSQEGLLNTDTQYF
TRBJ1-2,NA,TRBV7-9,NA,TGTGCCAGCACTCATGGTCCCGGCTATGGCTACACCTTC,CASTHGPGYGYTF
TRBJ1-3,NA,TRBV29-1,NA,TGCAGCGTTGTAGGCCAGGGTCGAAACACCATATATTTT,CSVVGQGRNTIYF
TRBJ2-7,TRBD1,TRBV4-2,once,TGTGCCAGCAGCCAAGATGGGACAGGGGGCTCCTACGAGCAGTACTTC,CASSQDGTGGSYEQYF
TRBJ2-7,TRBD2,TRBV27,few,TGTGCCAGCAGTTCGGGACTAGCGGCTTGGGCGCGGGAGCAGTACTTC,CASSSGLAAWAREQYF
TRBJ1-6,NA,TRBV27,NA,TGTGCCAGCAGTGAATGGGGGCCAGGGCAAAGGTCCTATAATTCACCCCTCCACTTT,CASSEWGPGQRSYNSPLHF
TRBJ1-1,NA,TRBV27,NA,TGTGCCAGCAGTTTGGCGGGAAACACTGAAGCTTTCTTT,CASSLAGNTEAFF
TRBJ1-3,NA,TRBV18,NA,TGTGCCAGCTCACCACTTCCACAGACAATCTCTGGAAACACCATATATTTT,CASSPLPQTISGNTIYF
TRBJ1-6,NA,TRBV5-8,NA,TGTGCCAGCAGCTTAGGACAGTTTAAATCACCCCTCCACTTT,CASSLGQFKSPLHF
TRBJ2-1,NA,TRBV10-3,NA,TGTGCCATCAGTCAGGTGGGGGCGGCTCAGGGAAATGAGCAGTTCTTC,CAISQVGAAQGNEQFF
TRBJ1-1,TRBD1,TRBV19,few,TGTGCCAGTAGTGAAAGGGACAGGGAGGACACTGAAGCTTTCTTT,CASSERDREDTEAFF
TRBJ2-7,TRBD1,TRBV18,NA,TGTGCCAGCTCTCCTTCGACAGGGACCCACGAGCAGTACTTC,CASSPSTGTHEQYF
TRBJ1-3,NA,TRBV4-1,NA,TGCGCCAGCAGCCAAGATCCTGGGGCTCGCGGAAACACCATATATTTT,CASSQDPGARGNTIYF
TRBJ1-2,NA,TRBV20-1,NA,TGCAGTGCTAGACCCGGGTATGGCTACACCTTC,CSARPGYGYTF